The rows below give T cell receptor beta chains drawn from one sample of a study of T cell clones after liver transplantation. TCRdb's copy holds only in-frame clones and misses some; the assay was immunoSEQ multiplex PCR. The top ten clones hold 0.75% to 1% of a sample with 55,000 to 70,000 clones, more than 85% of them seen once. The sequenced sample was CD4+ T cells from blood, obtained less than 26 months after liver transplant. These receptor sequences come from a human patient who received a liver transplant. Some of these T cells may belong to the graft donor. The CDR3 runs from the conserved cysteine through the conserved F or W. Fields, in order: D gene, CDR3 length, J gene, V gene, CDR3 protein. A D gene is named only where the DNA matches it firmly.

d_gene: NA
len: 13
j_gene: TRBJ2-7
v_gene: TRBV7-9
CDR3aa: CASSPQSSYEQYF

d_gene: NA
len: 14
j_gene: TRBJ1-5
v_gene: TRBV7-2
CDR3aa: CASSLLGPAQPQHF

d_gene: TRBD1
len: 13
j_gene: TRBJ1-1
v_gene: TRBV29-1
CDR3aa: CSVAGGPNTEAFF

d_gene: NA
len: 10
j_gene: TRBJ2-1
v_gene: TRBV30
CDR3aa: CAWSGGEEFF

d_gene: NA
len: 15
j_gene: TRBJ2-3
v_gene: TRBV27
CDR3aa: CASSSVLLPADTQYF

d_gene: NA
len: 15
j_gene: TRBJ1-2
v_gene: TRBV25-1
CDR3aa: CASSEPGLELYGYTF

d_gene: TRBD1
len: 16
j_gene: TRBJ2-5
v_gene: TRBV9
CDR3aa: CASSVGETGSLETQYF

d_gene: TRBD2
len: 15
j_gene: TRBJ2-1
v_gene: TRBV7-2
CDR3aa: CASSLIAGYDNEQFF

d_gene: NA
len: 12
j_gene: TRBJ2-7
v_gene: TRBV21-1
CDR3aa: CASPRQGYEQYF

d_gene: TRBD1
len: 17
j_gene: TRBJ1-1
v_gene: TRBV28
CDR3aa: CASSHARTGLFITEAFF

d_gene: NA
len: 10
j_gene: TRBJ2-7
v_gene: TRBV6-6
CDR3aa: CASQDHEQYF

d_gene: NA
len: 16
j_gene: TRBJ2-2
v_gene: TRBV5-1
CDR3aa: CASSWGPGGNTGELFF

d_gene: NA
len: 14
j_gene: TRBJ2-1
v_gene: TRBV4-2
CDR3aa: CASSQDSLSKEQFF

d_gene: NA
len: 14
j_gene: TRBJ2-1
v_gene: TRBV5-1
CDR3aa: CASSLANSVNEQFF

d_gene: TRBD2
len: 14
j_gene: TRBJ2-3
v_gene: TRBV11-3
CDR3aa: CASSLGLDTDTQYF

d_gene: TRBD1
len: 15
j_gene: TRBJ1-3
v_gene: TRBV9
CDR3aa: CASSVEQGPGNTIYF

d_gene: TRBD1
len: 14
j_gene: TRBJ1-1
v_gene: TRBV7-8
CDR3aa: CASSLSGGYGEAFF

d_gene: NA
len: 13
j_gene: TRBJ1-2
v_gene: TRBV5-4
CDR3aa: CASTMDGHYGYTF

d_gene: TRBD2
len: 16
j_gene: TRBJ2-1
v_gene: TRBV28
CDR3aa: CASSRTSGRSYNEQFF

d_gene: TRBD1
len: 16
j_gene: TRBJ1-5
v_gene: TRBV2
CDR3aa: CASSEAGTGGNQPQHF

d_gene: TRBD1
len: 14
j_gene: TRBJ1-5
v_gene: TRBV2
CDR3aa: CASSADRVDQPQHF

d_gene: NA
len: 16
j_gene: TRBJ2-7
v_gene: TRBV6-5
CDR3aa: CASSYSFGAGGYEQYF

d_gene: NA
len: 14
j_gene: TRBJ1-1
v_gene: TRBV25-1
CDR3aa: CASSASVGGLEAFF

d_gene: NA
len: 13
j_gene: TRBJ2-7
v_gene: TRBV7-2
CDR3aa: CASSLLQGYEQYF

d_gene: TRBD1
len: 13
j_gene: TRBJ1-2
v_gene: TRBV28
CDR3aa: CASSLTGALGYTF

d_gene: TRBD1
len: 14
j_gene: TRBJ2-7
v_gene: TRBV28
CDR3aa: CASRGQGAHYEQYF

d_gene: TRBD1
len: 17
j_gene: TRBJ2-5
v_gene: TRBV5-1
CDR3aa: CASSPNSERGRGETQYF

d_gene: NA
len: 15
j_gene: TRBJ1-2
v_gene: TRBV5-1
CDR3aa: CASSMDPWQDYGYTF

d_gene: NA
len: 16
j_gene: TRBJ1-4
v_gene: TRBV19
CDR3aa: CASSIPVSSTNEKLFF

d_gene: NA
len: 14
j_gene: TRBJ2-5
v_gene: TRBV10-1
CDR3aa: CASSENRNGETQYF

d_gene: NA
len: 13
j_gene: TRBJ1-1
v_gene: TRBV5-1
CDR3aa: CASYGTAGTEAFF

d_gene: TRBD2
len: 16
j_gene: TRBJ2-7
v_gene: TRBV10-3
CDR3aa: CAISESRAGTSSEQYF

d_gene: TRBD1
len: 15
j_gene: TRBJ1-5
v_gene: TRBV2
CDR3aa: CASSPRGRLDQPQHF

d_gene: TRBD2
len: 13
j_gene: TRBJ2-7
v_gene: TRBV9
CDR3aa: CASSGRDSYEQYF

d_gene: NA
len: 15
j_gene: TRBJ2-3
v_gene: TRBV5-1
CDR3aa: CASNFGGAVADTQYF

d_gene: NA
len: 15
j_gene: TRBJ2-4
v_gene: TRBV19
CDR3aa: CASSIQGLAKNIQYF

d_gene: TRBD2
len: 15
j_gene: TRBJ2-3
v_gene: TRBV11-2
CDR3aa: CASSFGTSPTDTQYF

d_gene: TRBD1
len: 14
j_gene: TRBJ2-5
v_gene: TRBV2
CDR3aa: CASRGHRGQETQYF

d_gene: NA
len: 15
j_gene: TRBJ1-5
v_gene: TRBV7-9
CDR3aa: CASSEQGDSNQPQHF

d_gene: NA
len: 14
j_gene: TRBJ1-1
v_gene: TRBV7-2
CDR3aa: CASSLAGSNTEAFF

d_gene: NA
len: 14
j_gene: TRBJ2-3
v_gene: TRBV5-6
CDR3aa: CASSWGLVTDTQYF

d_gene: NA
len: 13
j_gene: TRBJ2-2
v_gene: TRBV7-3
CDR3aa: CASSLTRGRELFF

d_gene: TRBD2
len: 18
j_gene: TRBJ2-5
v_gene: TRBV5-4
CDR3aa: CASSNRRLAGGGAETQYF

d_gene: TRBD2
len: 11
j_gene: TRBJ2-1
v_gene: TRBV18
CDR3aa: CASSPGGEQFF

d_gene: NA
len: 11
j_gene: TRBJ2-5
v_gene: TRBV25-1
CDR3aa: CASSVTETQYF

d_gene: TRBD2
len: 15
j_gene: TRBJ2-5
v_gene: TRBV28
CDR3aa: CASSWTSGSEGTQYF

d_gene: TRBD2
len: 16
j_gene: TRBJ2-3
v_gene: TRBV19
CDR3aa: CASGHLAGGPTDTQYF

d_gene: TRBD1
len: 15
j_gene: TRBJ2-1
v_gene: TRBV30
CDR3aa: CAWRLDRGSYNEQFF